This TCR beta chain was obtained from a study of blood T cells in healthy people across ages. Combining a sample-barcoded 5' primer with a J-beta primer mix, a second PCR ran for roughly 6 to 12 cycles. TCRdb passed the 5' RACE reads through MiXCR, listing each CDR3 protein once. The profile shows around 1,000,000 distinct CDR3 sequences, around two fifths of them singletons. This clonotype has only a few counts. The CDR3 has 15 residues. The V and J ends lost 0 bases and 3 bases respectively, with 11 bases between them. Per the germline V gene, CDR1 is SGDLS and CDR2 is YYNGEE. This sequence originates from a young man in good health. This chain links TRBV9 with TRBJ2-3; D may be TRBD1 (5 bases). Sequenced input: blood. CDR3 DNA sequence: TGTGCCAGCAGCGTAGCGGTGTCAGGGACAGATACGCAGTATTTT. Its protein is CASSVAVSGTDTQYF.